The T cell receptor (beta chain) under discussion was sequenced for a study of blood T cell repertoires in COVID-19. The V gene's germline CDR1 is SNHLY and CDR2 FYNNEI. This CDR3 is 13 amino acids long. V was clipped by 4 bases and J by 0 bases, with 5 bases between them. The repertoire was sequenced with immunoSEQ multiplex PCR; TCRdb's copy has only in-frame clones and lacks some. The repertoire includes hundreds of thousands of clones, 88% of them detected once, and around 8% sits in the top ten. The receptor's source is an older woman who had recovered from COVID-19. V usage is TRBV2 and J usage is TRBJ2-3, with no clear D. Input material: PBMCs or T cells enriched from blood (not recorded which). CDR3 loop: CASSVGSTDTQYF. The DNA for the CDR3 is TGTGCCAGCAGTGTCGGTAGCACAGATACGCAGTATTTT.